These 26 T cell receptor beta chains originate from one sample sequenced in a study of blood T cell repertoires in COVID-19. This table comes from immunoSEQ multiplex PCR, and its TCRdb copy is limited to in-frame clones, with some not included. The table has under 250,000 clones, approximately 85% seen once. The material sequenced was peripheral blood. The receptor source for this set is an elderly man with acute or convalescent COVID-19.

V and J are TRBV6-5 and TRBJ1-5; D is possibly TRBD1 (6 bases). The germline gives CDR1 MNHEY, CDR2 SVGAGI. CDR3 length equals 13 residues. The V gene lost 6 bases and the J gene lost 4 bases, with 10 bases spanning the gap. The CDR3 coding sequence is TGTGCCAGCAGACAGGGATGGAATCAGCCCCAGCATTTT. Translation: CASRQGWNQPQHF.

The gene calls are TRBV29-1 and TRBJ2-3; possible D gene TRBD2, 6 bases. Germline V CDR1 and CDR2: SQVTM, ANQGSEA. This CDR3 is 12 amino acids long. The V gene lost 0 bases and the J gene lost 7 bases, with 8 bases spanning the gap. The CDR3 DNA is TGCAGCGTTGAAGATGGCGGGAATACGCAGTATTTT. Protein: CSVEDGGNTQYF.

The chain joins TRBV19 to TRBJ2-5; the match to TRBD2 covers 8 bases. V was clipped by 4 bases and J by 5 bases; unmatched bases: 12. Germline V gives CDR1 LNHDA, CDR2 SQIVND (reference sequence). The CDR3 runs to 16 residues. The CDR3, as DNA: TGTGCCAGTAGTACCTCTATAGCGGGGCGGCAGGAGACCCAGTACTTC. Translating it yields CASSTSIAGRQETQYF.

V gene TRBV6-6 combines with J gene TRBJ2-3; 10 bases are a match to TRBD2. The ends lost 4 bases at V and 4 bases at J; junction bases unmatched: 5. This CDR3 is 15 amino acids long. Germline V gene data show CDR1 as MNHNY and CDR2 as SVGAGI (reference sequence). The DNA for the CDR3 is TGTGCCAGCAGTTCGAGCGGGGGGGAGTCAGATACGCAGTATTTT. Translated: CASSSSGGESDTQYF.

The CDR3 sequence is CASTQTSPHEQFF. In nucleotides, the CDR3 is TGTGCCAGCACCCAAACTAGCCCCCATGAGCAGTTCTTC. The chain has TRBV28 and TRBJ2-1; D possibly corresponds to TRBD2 (6 bases). V was cut by 7 bases and J by 8 bases, with 15 bases left in between. The CDR3 extends over 13 amino acids. Per germline, CDR1 MDHEN and CDR2 SYDVKM. Full variable domain (remainder filled in from reference TRBV28 and TRBJ2-1): DVKVTQSSRYLVKRTGEKVFLECVQDMDHENMFWYRQDPGLGLRLIYFSYDVKMKEKGDIPEGYSVSREKKERFSLILESASTNQTSMYLCASTQTSPHEQFFGPGTRLTVL.

The CDR3 loop is CASSKPVCGPGTEAFF. As DNA, the CDR3 is TGTGCCAGCAGCAAACCTGTTTGCGGGCCGGGCACTGAAGCTTTCTTT. This chain uses TRBV21-1 with TRBJ1-1. TRBV21-1 represents a pseudogene. There are 16 residues in the CDR3.

The chain employs TRBV7-8 and TRBJ2-5; D unresolved. Trimming removed 7 bases at V and 1 base at J, with 10 bases between. CDR1 and CDR2 from the germline V gene are SGHVS and FQNEAQ. CDR3 length equals 13 residues. In DNA form, the CDR3 reads TGTGCCAGCAAGAAACAGACCCAAGAGACCCAGTACTTC. This encodes CASKKQTQETQYF.

The chain joins TRBV18 to TRBJ2-7, with 8 bases fitting TRBD2. The CDR3 runs to 15 residues. CDR1 and CDR2 from the germline V gene are KGHSH and LQKENI. V shed 3 bases and J 2 bases; nucleotides not matched to a gene: 6. CDR3 region: CASSPLVGGAYEQYF. The CDR3, as DNA: TGTGCCAGCTCACCCCTAGTCGGGGGGGCCTACGAGCAGTACTTC.

V gene TRBV6-5 combines with J gene TRBJ1-1; maybe TRBD1 (5 bases). The CDR3 runs 14 residues. Germline V lookup: CDR1 MNHEY, CDR2 SVGAGI. Trimming cost V 8 bases and J 0 bases, with 13 bases left between them. This CDR3 reads CASRETVLNTEAFF. CDR3 nucleotides: TGTGCCAGCCGCGAGACAGTTTTGAACACTGAAGCTTTCTTT.

This chain links TRBV19 with TRBJ2-7; TRBD2 agrees at 7 bases. Germline V gene data show CDR1 as LNHDA and CDR2 as SQIVND (reference sequence). V lost 3 bases, J lost 4 bases, and 12 bases stayed unmatched. The length of the CDR3 is 16 residues. In nucleotides, the CDR3 is TGTGCCAGTAGTATTGCGGGGGAAGTGGCTCGTTACGAGCAGTACTTC. Its translation: CASSIAGEVARYEQYF.

Details on this clone: Mismatch with germline at one junction end may stem from a read error. The chain links TRBV18 to TRBJ2-5, with 12 bases matching TRBD1. The germline V gene encodes CDR1 KGHSH and CDR2 LQKENI. The CDR3 is 16 amino acids. DNA of the CDR3: TGTGCCAGCTCGCCACCCCGGGGACAGGGGGCTGAGACCCAGTACTTC. The encoded protein is CASSPPRGQGAETQYF.

The chain employs TRBV5-1 and TRBJ2-1, with 7 nucleotides matching TRBD2. CDR1 and CDR2 (germline): SGHRS, YFSETQ. The CDR3 has 14 residues. V lost 3 bases and J lost 5; bases outside the gene matches: 5. The CDR3 nucleotides read TGCGCCAGCAGCTCGGGGGGAGGGCACAATGAGCAGTTCTTC. Its translation: CASSSGGGHNEQFF.

The chain recombines TRBV27 with TRBJ1-2, with 10 bases matching TRBD1. V lost 6 bases and J lost 5; bases outside the gene matches: 9. CDR3 size: 15 residues. Looked up from germline, CDR1 is MNHEY and CDR2 is SMNVEV (reference sequence). CDR3 in DNA: TGTGCCAGCAGCCCCCTCGGGACAGGGGTTTATGGCTACACCTTC. Encoded protein: CASSPLGTGVYGYTF.

In this sample, this clone turned up a few times. The chain combines TRBV28 with TRBJ1-5; D unresolved. The germline V gene has CDR1 MDHEN and CDR2 SYDVKM. This CDR3 contains 17 residues. V gave up 2 bases and J gave up 2 bases, with 16 bases separating them. The CDR3 bases are TGTGCCAGCAGTTTAAGGGCGAGGGAGGAGGGCAATCAGCCCCAGCATTTT. Translated: CASSLRAREEGNQPQHF.

The V call is TRBV9, the J call TRBJ2-3, with 7 bases aligning to TRBD2. Looked up from germline, CDR1 is SGDLS and CDR2 is YYNGEE. V gave up 7 bases and J gave up 0 bases; unmatched junction bases: 2. The CDR3 covers 13 residues. DNA for the CDR3: TGTGCCAGCGGGGAGGGTAGCACAGATACGCAGTATTTT. Translated: CASGEGSTDTQYF.

The chain employs TRBV28 and TRBJ1-5; possibly TRBD1 for D (5 bases). The germline CDR1 and CDR2 sequences are MDHEN and SYDVKM. V was clipped by 3 bases and J by 6 bases, with 15 bases between them. The CDR3 has 15 residues. CDR3 region: CASSLAGGGIQPQHF. In DNA form, the CDR3 reads TGTGCCAGCAGTTTGGCCGGGGGAGGCATTCAGCCCCAGCATTTT.

This CDR3 reads CASSRGGQYGYTF. The CDR3 nucleotides are TGTGCCAGCAGTCGAGGGGGTCAATATGGCTACACCTTC. The chain links TRBV28 to TRBJ1-2; TRBD1 is a possible D gene (6 bases). The germline gives CDR1 MDHEN, CDR2 SYDVKM. V dropped 5 bases and J dropped 5 bases, with 12 bases sitting between them. This CDR3 comprises 13 residues.

The rearrangement uses TRBV5-6 and TRBJ1-6; TRBD1 matches 8 bases. Germline V gives CDR1 SGHDT, CDR2 YYEEEE. This CDR3 contains 15 residues. V dropped 4 bases and J dropped 5; count of bases not matched to a gene: 5. CDR3 sequence: CASSGPGQDNSPLHF. The CDR3 DNA is TGTGCCAGCAGCGGTCCGGGACAGGATAATTCACCCCTCCACTTT.

This chain uses TRBV5-1 with TRBJ2-2; weak D call: TRBD2 (6 bases). The CDR3 has 18 amino acids. Trimming stripped 0 bases from V and 5 bases from J, with 20 bases between. Germline V gene sequence: CDR1 SGHRS, CDR2 YFSETQ. The CDR3 sequence: CASSLARSGPSGTGELFF. The CDR3 DNA reads as TGCGCCAGCAGCTTGGCCCGGAGCGGCCCCAGCGGGACCGGGGAGCTGTTTTTT.

The rearrangement uses TRBV9 and TRBJ1-1; D is possibly TRBD1 (5 bases). CDR1 and CDR2 (germline): SGDLS, YYNGEE. The CDR3 covers 15 residues. V lost 0 bases and J lost 2, with 11 bases in between. The DNA for the CDR3 is TGTGCCAGCAGCGTAGGGGGACTAGTAAACACTGAAGCTTTCTTT. This encodes CASSVGGLVNTEAFF.

This clone came up once. V and J are TRBV12-3 or TRBV12-4 and TRBJ1-2, with 8 bases identical to TRBD1. J gave up 4 bases and V 5 bases, and 0 bases lay outside the gene matches. There are 12 residues in the CDR3. The CDR3 sequence: CASSDRGYGYTF. CDR3 in DNA: TGTGCCAGCAGTGACAGGGGCTATGGCTACACCTTC.

The rearrangement joins TRBV5-1 to TRBJ2-3; D remains ambiguous. CDR1 and CDR2 from the germline V gene are SGHRS and YFSETQ. The CDR3 extends over 14 amino acids. V shed 2 bases and J shed 1 base, with 8 bases lying between them. CDR3 amino acids: CASSFSLGTDTQYF. The CDR3 nucleotides are TGCGCCAGCAGCTTCAGTTTGGGCACAGATACGCAGTATTTT.

J is TRBJ2-1 and V is TRBV29-1; TRBD1 might be the D (5 bases). The CDR3 is made up of 12 amino acids. CDR1 is SQVTM and CDR2 is ANQGSEA in the germline V gene. Trimming removed 5 bases from V and 3 bases from J, with 8 bases in between. The CDR3 protein is CSVTGGYNEQFF. The CDR3 coding sequence is TGCAGCGTTACAGGTGGCTACAATGAGCAGTTCTTC.

The gene calls are TRBV5-1 and TRBJ1-5; D possibly corresponds to TRBD1 (6 bases). Germline V gives CDR1 SGHRS, CDR2 YFSETQ. The CDR3 contains 14 residues. Trimming took off 4 bases at V and 5 bases at J, with 13 bases between the two ends. As DNA, the CDR3 is TGCGCCAGCAGCACAAGAGGGGGGGATCAGCCCCAGCATTTT. Protein: CASSTRGGDQPQHF.

The chain recombines TRBV28 with TRBJ1-5; possibly TRBD1 for D (6 bases). The CDR3 is 15 amino acids. Germline assignment: CDR1 MDHEN and CDR2 SYDVKM. With 2 bases removed from V and 2 bases from J, the gap between germline ends came to 10 bases. This chain's CDR3 is CASSLRGGGNQPQHF. CDR3 bases: TGTGCCAGCAGTTTAAGGGGGGGTGGCAATCAGCCCCAGCATTTT.

The CDR3 spells CASSPGRERVSSYEQYF. Written as DNA, the CDR3 is TGTGCCAGCAGTCCCGGAAGGGAGCGGGTGAGCTCCTACGAGCAGTACTTC. The chain recombines TRBV6-6 with TRBJ2-7; D perhaps matches TRBD2 (6 bases). In germline, CDR1 is MNHNY, CDR2 SVGAGI (reference sequence). V was pared by 5 bases and J by 0 bases, with 20 bases between. The CDR3 length is 17 residues.